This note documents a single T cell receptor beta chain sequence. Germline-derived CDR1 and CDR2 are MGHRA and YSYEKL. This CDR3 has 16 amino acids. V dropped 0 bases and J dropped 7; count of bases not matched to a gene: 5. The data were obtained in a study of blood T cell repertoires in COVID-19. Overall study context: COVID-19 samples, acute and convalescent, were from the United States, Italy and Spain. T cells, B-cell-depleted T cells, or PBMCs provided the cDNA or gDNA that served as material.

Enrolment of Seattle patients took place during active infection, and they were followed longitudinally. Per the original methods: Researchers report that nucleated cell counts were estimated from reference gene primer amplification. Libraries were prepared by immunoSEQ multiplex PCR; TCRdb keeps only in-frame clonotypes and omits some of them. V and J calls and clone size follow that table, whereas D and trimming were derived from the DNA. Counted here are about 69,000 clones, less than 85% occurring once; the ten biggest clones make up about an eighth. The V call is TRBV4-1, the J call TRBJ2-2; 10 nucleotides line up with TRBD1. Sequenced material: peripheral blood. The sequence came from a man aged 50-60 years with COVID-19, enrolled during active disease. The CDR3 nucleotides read TGCGCCAGCAGCCAAGACAAGACAGGGGGCATCGGGGAGCTGTTTTTT. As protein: CASSQDKTGGIGELFF.